The entry below gives a single T cell receptor beta chain sequence along with its context. One end of the junction does not line up with germline, which may come from a read error. TCRdb reprocessed the PCR reads with MiXCR, giving one entry per CDR3 protein. The repertoire holds 600,000 to 650,000 distinct CDR3 sequences, with 15% to 20% as singletons. The sample belongs to a study of molecular identifiers for immune sequencing clone quantification. Germline values: CDR1 SGHDN, CDR2 FVKESK. This CDR3 region has 15 residues. Source material: naive CD8+ T cells from blood, with Jurkat cell RNA spiked in. Subset described: FACS-sorted CD8+CD4-CCR7+CD45RA+ naive T cells. V is TRBV14 and J is TRBJ1-3; a possible D gene is TRBD1 (5 bases). This receptor was taken from a human donor in good health. Some libraries in this study had Jurkat cell RNA spiked in. The CDR3 region is CASSPLGGTGSTIYF. CDR3 sequence (DNA): TGTGCCAGCAGCCCCCTGGGGGGGACTGGAAGCACCATATATTTT.